This TCR beta chain was retrieved from a study of blood T cell repertoires in COVID-19. At the level of the study: Sites in the United States, Italy and Spain provided acute and convalescent COVID-19 samples.

TCRdb keeps only in-frame clones here, not all; method: immunoSEQ multiplex PCR. The sample holds 100,000 to 150,000 clones, approximately 89% seen once. This CDR3 is built from 14 residues. Germline CDR1 MDHEN, CDR2 SYDVKM. The sequence was obtained from a middle-aged man with acute or convalescent COVID-19. The V and J genes are TRBV28 and TRBJ1-5; possibly TRBD1 for D (5 bases). Specimen: peripheral blood. The CDR3 nucleotides read TGTGCTGCCGTCTCTGGGGCGAGCAATCAGCCCCAGCATTTT. Amino acids: CAAVSGASNQPQHF.